A selection of T cell receptor beta chains follows, all from one sample in a study of OX40 agonist ivuxolimab in advanced cancers. The protocol was immunoSEQ multiplex PCR, while the TCRdb copy is restricted to in-frame clones and leaves out a portion. The sample consists of approximately 5,000 clones, roughly three fifths of them appearing once. The source material was CD4+ or CD8+ T cells sorted from blood, sampled in a trial of the OX40 agonist ivuxolimab. These receptors came from an adult with an advanced solid tumor such as melanoma, head and neck, liver or kidney cancer. Both conserved end residues are part of each CDR3. Each record gives: D gene, V gene, clone size, J gene, CDR3 DNA, CDR3 protein. D genes are given only for firm matches. Only some rows state a clone size, as once, few, many or a class for expanded clones.

d_gene: NA; v_gene: TRBV27; abundance: NA; j_gene: TRBJ2-2; CDR3nt: TGTGCCAGCAGTCCCAGGGCCCAGGTATCCGGGGAGCTGTTTTTT; CDR3aa: CASSPRAQVSGELFF
d_gene: TRBD1; v_gene: TRBV15; abundance: NA; j_gene: TRBJ2-5; CDR3nt: TGTGCCACCAGCAGCACCAGGGGACAGGGAGAGACCCAGTACTTC; CDR3aa: CATSSTRGQGETQYF
d_gene: NA; v_gene: TRBV7-2; abundance: once; j_gene: TRBJ1-5; CDR3nt: TGTGCCAGCAGCTTTACAAATAGCAATCAGCCCCAGCATTTT; CDR3aa: CASSFTNSNQPQHF
d_gene: NA; v_gene: TRBV18; abundance: few; j_gene: TRBJ2-7; CDR3nt: TGTGCCAGCTCACCGGGTCGGGGCGCCTACGAGCAGTACTTC; CDR3aa: CASSPGRGAYEQYF
d_gene: NA; v_gene: TRBV6-9; abundance: once; j_gene: TRBJ2-7; CDR3nt: TGTGCCAGCGGGACGTACGAGCAGTACTTC; CDR3aa: CASGTYEQYF
d_gene: TRBD2; v_gene: TRBV4-1; abundance: NA; j_gene: TRBJ2-3; CDR3nt: TGCGCCAGCAGCCCCAGGGCGCTAGCGGGAGGGTTTGTTTCAGATACGCAGTATTTT; CDR3aa: CASSPRALAGGFVSDTQYF
d_gene: NA; v_gene: TRBV9; abundance: NA; j_gene: TRBJ1-2; CDR3nt: TGTGCCAGCAGCTCCACCACCGCGATGTTGGGGTATGGCTACACCTTC; CDR3aa: CASSSTTAMLGYGYTF
d_gene: TRBD2; v_gene: TRBV13; abundance: few; j_gene: TRBJ2-7; CDR3nt: TGTGCCAGCAGCCCCGGCCCGCGGGAGGAAGACGAGCAGTACTTC; CDR3aa: CASSPGPREEDEQYF
d_gene: TRBD2; v_gene: TRBV29-1; abundance: NA; j_gene: TRBJ2-1; CDR3nt: TGCAGCGTTTCTCTAGCGGGAGGCTCCTACAATGAGCAGTTCTTC; CDR3aa: CSVSLAGGSYNEQFF
d_gene: TRBD2; v_gene: TRBV2; abundance: NA; j_gene: TRBJ2-1; CDR3nt: TGTGCCAGTATTAGCGGGAGGGGAAAGGGGAGCTCCTACAATGAGCAGTTCTTC; CDR3aa: CASISGRGKGSSYNEQFF
d_gene: NA; v_gene: TRBV29-1; abundance: NA; j_gene: TRBJ2-2; CDR3nt: TGCAGCGTTGAAGAAGGCACCGGGGAGCTGTTTTTT; CDR3aa: CSVEEGTGELFF
d_gene: TRBD1; v_gene: TRBV6-5; abundance: NA; j_gene: TRBJ1-1; CDR3nt: TGTGCCAGCAGCTACGGACAGGGAGGCACTGAAGCTTTCTTT; CDR3aa: CASSYGQGGTEAFF
d_gene: TRBD1; v_gene: TRBV7-6; abundance: few; j_gene: TRBJ1-5; CDR3nt: TGTGCCAGCAGCTTAGGTGGGGACAGGCGGAATCAGCCCCAGCATTTT; CDR3aa: CASSLGGDRRNQPQHF
d_gene: NA; v_gene: TRBV4-2; abundance: NA; j_gene: TRBJ2-7; CDR3nt: TGTGCCAGCAGCCAAGGTTCGGGTTATACCTACGAGCAGTACTTC; CDR3aa: CASSQGSGYTYEQYF
d_gene: TRBD2; v_gene: TRBV6-9; abundance: NA; j_gene: TRBJ2-5; CDR3nt: TGTGCCAGCAGTTACACGGGAGGGCAAGAGACCCAGTACTTC; CDR3aa: CASSYTGGQETQYF
d_gene: NA; v_gene: TRBV27; abundance: NA; j_gene: TRBJ2-7; CDR3nt: TGTGCCAGCAGTCCCACAGGTCGGGAGCAGTACTTC; CDR3aa: CASSPTGREQYF
d_gene: NA; v_gene: TRBV15; abundance: NA; j_gene: TRBJ1-2; CDR3nt: TGTGCCACCAGCAGAGACCCCCAGGAGGGACTTTATGGCTACACCTTC; CDR3aa: CATSRDPQEGLYGYTF
d_gene: NA; v_gene: TRBV21-1; abundance: NA; j_gene: TRBJ1-1; CDR3nt: TGTGCCAGCAGCAATCTCTACAGGGGACCCATGAACACTGAAGCTTTCTTT; CDR3aa: CASSNLYRGPMNTEAFF
d_gene: TRBD2; v_gene: TRBV7-8; abundance: NA; j_gene: TRBJ2-1; CDR3nt: TGTGCCAGCAGCTTTAGCGGGAGCTCCTACAATGAGCAGTTCTTC; CDR3aa: CASSFSGSSYNEQFF
d_gene: TRBD2; v_gene: TRBV7-6; abundance: NA; j_gene: TRBJ2-3; CDR3nt: TGTGCCAGCAGCTTAGAACTAGCGGGAGGGGATACGCAGTATTTT; CDR3aa: CASSLELAGGDTQYF
d_gene: NA; v_gene: TRBV9; abundance: few; j_gene: TRBJ2-7; CDR3nt: TGTGCCAGCAGTTTGCGGGACGGTAAGTCCTACGAGCAGTACTTC; CDR3aa: CASSLRDGKSYEQYF
d_gene: NA; v_gene: TRBV7-2; abundance: medium-sized; j_gene: TRBJ1-3; CDR3nt: TGTGCCAGCAGCTTTGCAGGTTCTGGAAACACCATATATTTT; CDR3aa: CASSFAGSGNTIYF
d_gene: TRBD1; v_gene: TRBV12-5; abundance: few; j_gene: TRBJ2-5; CDR3nt: TGTGCTAGTGGTTTGGAATCGACAGGGATGGAGACCCAGTACTTC; CDR3aa: CASGLESTGMETQYF
d_gene: TRBD2; v_gene: TRBV6-1; abundance: NA; j_gene: TRBJ2-2; CDR3nt: TGTGCCAGCAGTCTAGCGGGAGCCGGGGAGCTGTTTTTT; CDR3aa: CASSLAGAGELFF
d_gene: NA; v_gene: TRBV6-1; abundance: NA; j_gene: TRBJ2-1; CDR3nt: TGTGCCAGCAGTGAACAGGGGGGAGGGCCTAATGAGCAGTTCTTC; CDR3aa: CASSEQGGGPNEQFF
d_gene: NA; v_gene: TRBV27; abundance: medium-sized; j_gene: TRBJ1-1; CDR3nt: TGTGCCAGCAGTCCCGGGATAGGGGTCACTGAAGCTTTCTTT; CDR3aa: CASSPGIGVTEAFF
d_gene: NA; v_gene: TRBV9; abundance: NA; j_gene: TRBJ2-7; CDR3nt: TGTGCCAGCAGCGTAGGAGAGTTTACCTACGAGCAGTACTTC; CDR3aa: CASSVGEFTYEQYF
d_gene: NA; v_gene: TRBV29-1; abundance: once; j_gene: TRBJ2-2; CDR3nt: TGCAGCGTCCCCGGTTACACCGGGGAGCTGTTTTTT; CDR3aa: CSVPGYTGELFF